The 30 T cell receptor beta chains below were found in one sample sequenced in a study of CD8+ T cells in alopecia areata. RNA, once extracted, was reverse transcribed into cDNA for use as the sequencing template. Only in-frame clones appear in the TCRdb table, and some are missing; sequencing was by immunoSEQ multiplex PCR. The table includes 190,000 or so clones, 55% to 70% detected once. Treatment in this sample: oral pan-JAK inhibitor, 5-10 mg twice daily. Here the sequenced sample was CD4+ T cells sorted from blood, taken at week 4, from a patient treated with tofacitinib. The receptors shown here come from a human donor with alopecia areata.

Notes on this clone: Other nucleotide sequences from this sample produce the same CDR3. J is TRBJ2-7 and V is TRBV20-1; unclear D gene. Germline CDR1 and CDR2: DFQATT and SNEGSKA (reference sequence). V was trimmed by 0 bases and J by 4 bases, leaving 4 bases between them. The CDR3 is 11 residues long. The DNA for the CDR3 is TGCAGTGCTAGAGACAGTTACGAGCAGTACTTC. Its protein is CSARDSYEQYF.

The rearrangement uses TRBV30 and TRBJ1-1, with a tentative D call TRBD1 (5 bases). CDR1 is GTSNPN and CDR2 is SVGIG in the germline V gene (reference sequence). Trimming took 4 bases from V and 10 from J, leaving 19 bases between them. The CDR3 extends over 13 amino acids. CDR3: CAWTQTSPGRAFF. The CDR3 DNA is TGTGCCTGGACCCAGACCTCCCCAGGGAGAGCTTTCTTT.

This clone was recorded at least ten times. This chain uses TRBV19 with TRBJ1-5; TRBD1 agrees at 7 bases. The germline V gene encodes CDR1 LNHDA and CDR2 SQIVND (reference sequence). The CDR3 is made up of 15 amino acids. V shed 5 bases and J 4 bases; nucleotides not matched to a gene: 8. The CDR3 spells CASSDFLQGNQPQHF. The CDR3 bases are TGTGCCAGTAGTGACTTCTTACAGGGGAATCAGCCCCAGCATTTT. The variable domain in full, completed from reference TRBV19 and TRBJ1-5, reads DGGITQSPKYLFRKEGQNVTLSCEQNLNHDAMYWYRQDPGQGLRLIYYSQIVNDFQKGDIAEGYSVSREKKESFPLTVTSAQKNPTAFYLCASSDFLQGNQPQHFGDGTRLSIL.

The chain combines TRBV15 with TRBJ2-7; a possible D gene is TRBD1 (6 bases). Trimming stripped 5 bases from V and 4 bases from J, with 15 bases between. CDR1 is LNHNV and CDR2 is YYDKDF in the germline V gene (reference sequence). This CDR3 contains 14 residues. DNA for the CDR3: TGTGCCACCAGCCGGGACACTCGGCAGTACGAGCAGTACTTC. This gives the protein CATSRDTRQYEQYF.

CDR3 residues: CASSPGLRSSGDTGELFF. CDR3 sequence (DNA): TGTGCCAGCAGCCCGGGGCTGCGTTCTAGCGGGGACACCGGGGAGCTGTTTTTT. The chain is built from TRBV7-2 and TRBJ2-2; 9 bases align to TRBD2. There are 18 residues in the CDR3. V shed 5 bases and J 3 bases; nucleotides not matched to a gene: 13. The germline V gene has CDR1 SGHTA and CDR2 FQGNSA.

The rearrangement links TRBV30 to TRBJ2-7, with D maybe TRBD1 (6 bases). Germline CDR1 and CDR2: GTSNPN and SVGIG (reference sequence). The CDR3 extends over 14 amino acids. Trimming removed 2 bases from V and 5 bases from J, with 16 bases in between. Here the CDR3 reads CAWSPAQGRDEQYF. Here the CDR3 DNA reads TGTGCCTGGAGTCCAGCACAGGGACGGGACGAGCAGTACTTC.

J is TRBJ2-7 and V is TRBV6-6, with a weak D call TRBD2 (5 bases). The CDR3 totals 15 residues. V was pared by 7 bases and J by 3 bases, with 19 bases between. Germline CDR1 MNHNY, CDR2 SVGAGI (reference sequence). CDR3 nucleotides: TGTGCCAGCAATTCAGGACGGGGTAATTTCTACGAGCAGTACTTC. Its protein product is CASNSGRGNFYEQYF.

The rearrangement links TRBV5-1 to TRBJ2-7; D is perhaps TRBD2 (5 bases). With 3 bases removed from V and 7 bases from J, the gap between germline ends came to 11 bases. The germline CDR1 and CDR2 sequences are SGHRS and YFSETQ. This CDR3 contains 12 residues. The chain's CDR3 is CASSYGMNEQYF. The CDR3 coding sequence is TGCGCCAGCAGCTACGGGATGAATGAGCAGTACTTC.

The chain has TRBV27 and TRBJ1-1, with a possible D match to TRBD1 (6 bases). The V gene's germline CDR1 is MNHEY and CDR2 SMNVEV (reference sequence). The CDR3 sequence is 15 residues long. Trimming pared 5 bases from V and 1 base from J, leaving 14 bases between. CDR3 sequence (DNA): TGTGCCAGCAGTCTGGACAGCTCAAAGAACACTGAAGCTTTCTTT. Protein sequence: CASSLDSSKNTEAFF.

The rearrangement links TRBV19 to TRBJ1-1, with D maybe TRBD1 (5 bases). CDR3 length equals 14 residues. Trimming left V 3 bases short and J 1 base short, with 9 bases between. CDR1 LNHDA and CDR2 SQIVND come from the germline V gene (reference sequence). The CDR3 loop reads CASSIPGTNTEAFF. For the CDR3, the DNA is TGTGCCAGTAGTATCCCCGGGACGAACACTGAAGCTTTCTTT.

The rearrangement uses TRBV4-1 and TRBJ1-4, with D possibly being TRBD1 (6 bases). In germline, CDR1 is MGHRA, CDR2 YSYEKL. The CDR3 covers 16 residues. Trimming stripped 3 bases from V and 2 bases from J, with 13 bases between. The CDR3 sequence is CASSQSGVNTNEKLFF. CDR3 sequence (DNA): TGCGCCAGCAGCCAGTCAGGGGTGAATACTAATGAAAAACTGTTTTTT.

This CDR3 reads CASSTWTGRSNQPQHF. In nucleotides, the CDR3 is TGTGCCAGTAGTACTTGGACAGGACGGAGCAATCAGCCCCAGCATTTT. The chain carries TRBV19 and TRBJ1-5; 7 bases fit TRBD1. Per the germline V gene, CDR1 is LNHDA and CDR2 is SQIVND (reference sequence). Trimming removed 4 bases from V and 1 base from J; junction bases left unmatched: 7. CDR3 length: 16 residues.

V is TRBV25-1 and J is TRBJ2-7, with unresolved D. Germline CDR1 MGHDK, CDR2 SYGVNS. V was clipped by 1 base and J by 2 bases, with 6 bases between them. This CDR3 comprises 13 residues. The DNA for the CDR3 is TGTGCCAGCAGTGAATTGGTCCCCTACGAGCAGTACTTC. This translates into CASSELVPYEQYF.

The chain is built from TRBV2 and TRBJ1-6; D gene uncertain. Germline CDR1 and CDR2: SNHLY and FYNNEI. Trimming took 8 bases from V and 10 from J, leaving 15 bases between them. The CDR3 is 13 amino acids. The CDR3 loop is CASVGRGGSPLHF. The CDR3 DNA sequence: TGTGCCAGCGTAGGACGGGGAGGGTCACCCCTCCACTTT. The full variable domain, in which reference TRBV2 and TRBJ1-6 provide the parts outside the CDR3, is EPEVTQTPSHQVTQMGQEVILRCVPISNHLYFYWYRQILGQKVEFLVSFYNNEISEKSEIFDDQFSVERPDGSNFTLKIRSTKLEDSAMYFCASVGRGGSPLHFGNGTRLTVT.

The genes are TRBV28 and TRBJ2-3; the D is unclear. From germline, CDR1 is MDHEN and CDR2 SYDVKM. V was pared by 8 bases and J by 0 bases, with 3 bases between. The CDR3 is 11 amino acids. The CDR3 protein is CASPSTDTQYF. The CDR3 DNA follows: TGTGCCAGCCCAAGCACAGATACGCAGTATTTT. The whole variable domain, remainder taken from reference TRBV28 and TRBJ2-3, is DVKVTQSSRYLVKRTGEKVFLECVQDMDHENMFWYRQDPGLGLRLIYFSYDVKMKEKGDIPEGYSVSREKKERFSLILESASTNQTSMYLCASPSTDTQYFGPGTRLTVL.

The chain joins TRBV5-4 to TRBJ1-1, with 11 bases identical to TRBD1. V lost 2 bases and J lost 7; bases outside the gene matches: 7. This CDR3 comprises 15 residues. Looked up from germline, CDR1 is SGHNT and CDR2 is YYREEE (reference sequence). CDR3 nucleotides: TGTGCCAGCAGCTTACCCTCGGGGACAGGGGGTGAAGCTTTCTTT. Translation gives CASSLPSGTGGEAFF. The entire variable domain, with the rest obtained from reference TRBV5-4 and TRBJ1-1, is as follows: ETGVTQSPTHLIKTRGQQVTLRCSSQSGHNTVSWYQQALGQGPQFIFQYYREEENGRGNFPPRFSGLQFPNYSSELNVNALELDDSALYLCASSLPSGTGGEAFFGQGTRLTVV.

There are a few counts of this clone. The chain employs TRBV6-5 and TRBJ2-5, with unresolved D. With 1 base removed from V and 6 bases from J, the gap between germline ends came to 12 bases. The CDR3 is made up of 14 amino acids. The germline gives CDR1 MNHEY, CDR2 SVGAGI. The chain's CDR3 is CASSYLKTVKTQYF. CDR3 DNA: TGTGCCAGCAGTTACTTAAAGACGGTCAAGACCCAGTACTTC.

This chain joins TRBV29-1 and TRBJ1-2, with D perhaps matching TRBD1 (5 bases). This CDR3 contains 12 residues. Germline lookup yields CDR1 SQVTM and CDR2 ANQGSEA. V was shortened by 4 bases and J by 7 bases, with 13 bases between the two germline ends. CDR3 bases: TGCAGCGTTGTAGGGACCGCCCGTGGCTACACCTTC. Amino acids: CSVVGTARGYTF.

In this sample, this clone turned up once. The chain employs TRBV5-4 and TRBJ1-1; tentative D call: TRBD1 (5 bases). Germline lookup yields CDR1 SGHNT and CDR2 YYREEE (reference sequence). Trimming took 1 base from V and 4 from J, leaving 14 bases between them. The CDR3 totals 15 residues. This chain's CDR3 is CASSLPLGRGTEAFF. The CDR3 DNA reads TGTGCCAGCAGCTTGCCGCTGGGGCGTGGCACTGAAGCTTTCTTT.

V and J are TRBV2 and TRBJ1-6; TRBD1 agrees at 9 bases. The V gene end was trimmed by 8 bases and the J gene end by 7 bases; junction bases not matched to a gene: 15. The CDR3 totals 17 residues. The germline V gene encodes CDR1 SNHLY and CDR2 FYNNEI. For the CDR3, the DNA is TGTGCCAGCTCTCAAGAGGACAGGGGACTTGGGAATTCACCCCTCCACTTT. Translated, it gives CASSQEDRGLGNSPLHF.

This clone is a singleton in its sample. V and J are TRBV18 and TRBJ1-5, with 8 bases matching TRBD1. Germline CDR1 KGHSH, CDR2 LQKENI. The V segment lost 3 bases and the J segment 0 bases; nucleotides outside the gene matches: 1. This CDR3 is 15 amino acids long. DNA for the CDR3: TGTGCCAGCTCACCTGGACAGGGTAGCAATCAGCCCCAGCATTTT. The encoded protein is CASSPGQGSNQPQHF.

V gene TRBV11-2 combines with J gene TRBJ2-1; 7 bases line up with TRBD1. Germline CDR1 reads SGHAT; CDR2 reads FQNNGV. Losses at the gene ends were 6 bases for V and 8 bases for J; bases not matched to a gene: 10. The CDR3 covers 14 residues. The CDR3 here is CASSPRTGFDEQFF. The CDR3 nucleotides read TGTGCCAGCAGTCCTAGGACAGGTTTCGATGAGCAGTTCTTC.

The J gene is TRBJ1-4, the V gene TRBV7-9; D uncertain. Trimming removed 3 bases at V and 7 bases at J, with 0 bases between. Germline loops: CDR1 SEHNR, CDR2 FQNEAQ (reference sequence). The CDR3 spans 10 residues. CDR3 DNA: TGTGCCAGCAGCTTTGAAAAACTGTTTTTT. Translated: CASSFEKLFF.

The rearrangement uses TRBV9 and TRBJ2-3; D ambiguous. The V and J ends lost 5 bases and 6 bases respectively, with 7 bases between them. The CDR3 runs 11 residues. Looked up from germline, CDR1 is SGDLS and CDR2 is YYNGEE. This CDR3 is CASSRSDTQYF. Written as DNA, the CDR3 is TGTGCCAGCAGTCGATCGGATACGCAGTATTTT.

The rearrangement uses TRBV27 and TRBJ1-1; 7 bases agree with TRBD1. This CDR3 spans 14 amino acids. Looked up from germline, CDR1 is MNHEY and CDR2 is SMNVEV (reference sequence). J was trimmed by 0 bases and V by 7 bases; bases with no gene match: 5. CDR3 residues: CASIGQAMNTEAFF. CDR3 nucleotide sequence: TGTGCCAGCATAGGACAGGCGATGAACACTGAAGCTTTCTTT.

This clone was found a few times. Other DNA sequences of this sample code for an identical CDR3. This rearrangement joins TRBV6-6 to TRBJ1-1; D gene uncertain. This CDR3 contains 11 residues. Germline V CDR1 and CDR2: MNHNY, SVGAGI (reference sequence). V gave up 7 bases and J gave up 1 base, with 4 bases separating them. Written as DNA, the CDR3 is TGTGCCAGCACTGGGAACACTGAAGCTTTCTTT. Translated: CASTGNTEAFF.

The V call is TRBV5-4, the J call TRBJ2-5; no clear D gene. V shed 4 bases and J shed 4 bases, with 5 bases lying between them. The CDR3 is 11 amino acids. The germline CDR1 and CDR2 sequences are SGHNT and YYREEE (reference sequence). The CDR3 DNA sequence: TGTGCCAGCAGCCTCTCAGAGACCCAGTACTTC. Protein sequence: CASSLSETQYF. Full variable domain (outside the CDR3, taken from reference TRBV5-4 and TRBJ2-5): ETGVTQSPTHLIKTRGQQVTLRCSSQSGHNTVSWYQQALGQGPQFIFQYYREEENGRGNFPPRFSGLQFPNYSSELNVNALELDDSALYLCASSLSETQYFGPGTRLLVL.

This chain links TRBV5-4 with TRBJ2-7; no firm D call. This CDR3 has 13 amino acids. Germline V gene sequence: CDR1 SGHNT, CDR2 YYREEE (reference sequence). V lost 2 bases, J lost 1 base, and 7 bases lay in between. CDR3 nucleotides: TGTGCCAGCAGCTTTGACACGTCCTACGAGCAGTACTTC. Protein product: CASSFDTSYEQYF.

The chain carries TRBV10-3 and TRBJ2-3; D perhaps matches TRBD1 (5 bases). Trimming left V 6 bases short and J 4 bases short, with 8 bases between. Germline CDR1 ENHRY, CDR2 SYGVKD. CDR3 length equals 12 residues. For the CDR3, the DNA is TGTGCCATCAGCAAGGGGTCAGATACGCAGTATTTT. Its translation is CAISKGSDTQYF.

As DNA, the CDR3 is TGTGCCAGCTCACCTGGCTCGGCGCCCGAGCAGTACTTC. As protein: CASSPGSAPEQYF. The chain combines TRBV18 with TRBJ2-7, with D uncertain. V was pared by 3 bases and J by 6 bases, with 12 bases between. The germline gives CDR1 KGHSH, CDR2 LQKENI. The CDR3 extends over 13 amino acids.